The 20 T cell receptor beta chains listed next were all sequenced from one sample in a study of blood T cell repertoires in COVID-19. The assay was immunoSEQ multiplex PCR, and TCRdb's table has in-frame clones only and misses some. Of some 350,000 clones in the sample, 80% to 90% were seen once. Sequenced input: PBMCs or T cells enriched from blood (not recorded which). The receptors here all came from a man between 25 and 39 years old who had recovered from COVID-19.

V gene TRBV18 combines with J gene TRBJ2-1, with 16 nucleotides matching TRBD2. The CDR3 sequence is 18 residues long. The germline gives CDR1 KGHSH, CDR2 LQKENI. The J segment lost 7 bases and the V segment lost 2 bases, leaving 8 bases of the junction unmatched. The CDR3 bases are TGTGCCAGCTCACCAGGGACTAGCGGGGGGGCCTTTGGGAATGAGCAGTTCTTC. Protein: CASSPGTSGGAFGNEQFF.

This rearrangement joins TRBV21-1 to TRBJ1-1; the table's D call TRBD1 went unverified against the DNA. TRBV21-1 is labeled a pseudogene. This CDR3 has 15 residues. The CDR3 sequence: CASSKGRGRDERAFF. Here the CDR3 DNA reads TGTGCCAGCAGCAAAGGGAGGGGGCGCGATGAACGAGCTTTCTTT.

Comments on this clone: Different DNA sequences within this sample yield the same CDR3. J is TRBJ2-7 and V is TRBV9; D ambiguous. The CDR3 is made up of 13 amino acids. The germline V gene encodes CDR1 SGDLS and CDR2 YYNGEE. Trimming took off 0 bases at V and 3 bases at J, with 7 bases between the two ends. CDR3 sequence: CASSVGAGYEQYF. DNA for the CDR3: TGTGCCAGCAGCGTAGGGGCAGGCTACGAGCAGTACTTC.

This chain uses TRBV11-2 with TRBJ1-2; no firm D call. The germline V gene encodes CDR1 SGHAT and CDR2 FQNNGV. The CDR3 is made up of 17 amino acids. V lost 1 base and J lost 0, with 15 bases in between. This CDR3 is CASSLVAGAAANYGYTF. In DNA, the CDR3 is TGTGCCAGCAGCTTAGTCGCAGGAGCGGCGGCTAACTATGGCTACACCTTC.

CDR3 coding DNA: TGTGCCAGCAGCTTAGATTGGGTCTCGGGGAACGAGCAGTACTTC. Protein product: CASSLDWVSGNEQYF. The chain carries TRBV11-2 and TRBJ2-7; tentative D call: TRBD2 (5 bases). The germline CDR1 and CDR2 sequences are SGHAT and FQNNGV. V was shortened by 0 bases and J by 5 bases, with 14 bases between the two germline ends. The CDR3 loop spans 15 amino acids.

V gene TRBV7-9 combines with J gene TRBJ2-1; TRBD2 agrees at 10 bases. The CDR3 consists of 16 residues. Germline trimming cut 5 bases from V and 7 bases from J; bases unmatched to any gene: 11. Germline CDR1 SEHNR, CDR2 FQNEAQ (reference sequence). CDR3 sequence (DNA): TGTGCCAGCAGCCTTTCTAGCGGGGGCCTCTGGAATGAGCAGTTCTTC. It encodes CASSLSSGGLWNEQFF.

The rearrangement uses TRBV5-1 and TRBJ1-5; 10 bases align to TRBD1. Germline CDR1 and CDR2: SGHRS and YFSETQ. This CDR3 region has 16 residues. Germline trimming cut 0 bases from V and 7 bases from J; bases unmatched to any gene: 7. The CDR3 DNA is TGCGCCAGCAGCTTGGAGCCCCGGGGACAGGGGCAGCCCCAGCATTTT. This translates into CASSLEPRGQGQPQHF.

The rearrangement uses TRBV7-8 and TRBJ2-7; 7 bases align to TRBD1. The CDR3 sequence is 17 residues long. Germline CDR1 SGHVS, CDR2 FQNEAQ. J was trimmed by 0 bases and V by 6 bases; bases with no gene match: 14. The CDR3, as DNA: TGTGCCAGCAGTCAGCTACGTTGGGGGACAGCCTCCTACGAGCAGTACTTC. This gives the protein CASSQLRWGTASYEQYF.

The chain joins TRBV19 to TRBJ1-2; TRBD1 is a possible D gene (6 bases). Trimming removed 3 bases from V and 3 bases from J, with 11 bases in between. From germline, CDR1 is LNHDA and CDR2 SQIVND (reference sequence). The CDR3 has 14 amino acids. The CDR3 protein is CASSIVQGDYGYTF. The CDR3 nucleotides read TGTGCCAGTAGTATCGTACAGGGCGACTATGGCTACACCTTC.

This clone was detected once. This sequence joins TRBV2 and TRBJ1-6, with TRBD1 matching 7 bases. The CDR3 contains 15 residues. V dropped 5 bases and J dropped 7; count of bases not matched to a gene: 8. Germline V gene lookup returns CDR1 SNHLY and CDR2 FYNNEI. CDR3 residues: CASSQLGTVNSPLHF. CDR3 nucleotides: TGTGCCAGCAGTCAACTCGGGACAGTAAATTCACCCCTCCACTTT.

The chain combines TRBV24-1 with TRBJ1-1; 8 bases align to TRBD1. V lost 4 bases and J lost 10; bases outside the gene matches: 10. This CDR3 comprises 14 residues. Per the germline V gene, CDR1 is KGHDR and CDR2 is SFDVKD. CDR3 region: CATSDFQQGVGAFF. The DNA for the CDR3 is TGTGCCACCAGTGACTTTCAACAGGGGGTGGGAGCTTTCTTT.

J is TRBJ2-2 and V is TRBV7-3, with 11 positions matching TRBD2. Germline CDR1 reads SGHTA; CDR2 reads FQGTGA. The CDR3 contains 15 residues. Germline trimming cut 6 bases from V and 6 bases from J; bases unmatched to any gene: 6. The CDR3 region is CASRSSGGLSGELFF. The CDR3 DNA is TGTGCCAGCAGATCTAGCGGGGGGTTGTCCGGGGAGCTGTTTTTT. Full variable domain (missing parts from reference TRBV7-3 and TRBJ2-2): GAGVSQTPSNKVTEKGKYVELRCDPISGHTALYWYRQSLGQGPEFLIYFQGTGAADDSGLPNDRFFAVRPEGSVSTLKIQRTERGDSAVYLCASRSSGGLSGELFFGEGSRLTVL.

CDR3 DNA: TGTGCCAGCAGTTTACGGGATATCTCCTACGAGCAGTACTTC. Translated: CASSLRDISYEQYF. V usage is TRBV28 and J usage is TRBJ2-7; TRBD2 is a possible D gene (5 bases). The V gene lost 2 bases and the J gene lost 0 bases, with 8 bases spanning the gap. The CDR3 sequence is 14 residues long. Germline V gene sequence: CDR1 MDHEN, CDR2 SYDVKM.

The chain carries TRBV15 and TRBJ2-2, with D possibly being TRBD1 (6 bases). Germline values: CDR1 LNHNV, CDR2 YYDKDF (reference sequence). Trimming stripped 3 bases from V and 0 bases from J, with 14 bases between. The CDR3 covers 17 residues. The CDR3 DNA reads TGTGCCACCAGCAGGGGGGTAGAGGGGGCGAACACCGGGGAGCTGTTTTTT. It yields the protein CATSRGVEGANTGELFF.

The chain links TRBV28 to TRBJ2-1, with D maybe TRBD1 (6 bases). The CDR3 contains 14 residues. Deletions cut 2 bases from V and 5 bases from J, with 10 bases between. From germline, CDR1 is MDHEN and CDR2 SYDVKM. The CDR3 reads CASSLGGPNNEQFF. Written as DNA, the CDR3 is TGTGCCAGCAGTTTAGGGGGCCCTAACAATGAGCAGTTCTTC.

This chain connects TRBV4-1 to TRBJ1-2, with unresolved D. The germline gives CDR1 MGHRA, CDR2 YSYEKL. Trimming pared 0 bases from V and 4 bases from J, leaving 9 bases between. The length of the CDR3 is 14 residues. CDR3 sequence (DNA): TGCGCCAGCAGCCAAGATCGGGAGATCTATGGCTACACCTTC. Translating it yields CASSQDREIYGYTF.

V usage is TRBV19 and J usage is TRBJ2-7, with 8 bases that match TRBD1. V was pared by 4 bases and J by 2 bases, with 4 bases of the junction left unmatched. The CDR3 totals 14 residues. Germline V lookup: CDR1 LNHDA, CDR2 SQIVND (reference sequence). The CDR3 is CASSSNRGAYEQYF. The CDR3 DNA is TGTGCCAGTAGTAGCAACAGGGGGGCCTACGAGCAGTACTTC.

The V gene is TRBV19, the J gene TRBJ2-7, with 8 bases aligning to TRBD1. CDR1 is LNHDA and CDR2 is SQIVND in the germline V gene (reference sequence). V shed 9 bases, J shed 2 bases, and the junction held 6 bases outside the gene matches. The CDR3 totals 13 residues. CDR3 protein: CASKNRGTYEQYF. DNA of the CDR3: TGTGCCAGCAAAAACAGGGGGACCTACGAGCAGTACTTC.

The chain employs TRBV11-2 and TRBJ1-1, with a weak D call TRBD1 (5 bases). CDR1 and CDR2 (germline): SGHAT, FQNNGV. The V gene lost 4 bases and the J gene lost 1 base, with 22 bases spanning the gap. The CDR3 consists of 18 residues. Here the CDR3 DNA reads TGTGCCAGCAGCTCCTTCGCGGGCGGCCGCGGGGGGAACACTGAAGCTTTCTTT. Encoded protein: CASSSFAGGRGGNTEAFF.

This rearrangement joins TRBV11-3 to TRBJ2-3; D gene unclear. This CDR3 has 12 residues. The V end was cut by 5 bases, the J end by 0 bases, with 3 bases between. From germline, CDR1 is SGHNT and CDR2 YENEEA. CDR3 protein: CASSRSTDTQYF. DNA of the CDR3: TGTGCCAGCAGCCGGAGCACAGATACGCAGTATTTT.